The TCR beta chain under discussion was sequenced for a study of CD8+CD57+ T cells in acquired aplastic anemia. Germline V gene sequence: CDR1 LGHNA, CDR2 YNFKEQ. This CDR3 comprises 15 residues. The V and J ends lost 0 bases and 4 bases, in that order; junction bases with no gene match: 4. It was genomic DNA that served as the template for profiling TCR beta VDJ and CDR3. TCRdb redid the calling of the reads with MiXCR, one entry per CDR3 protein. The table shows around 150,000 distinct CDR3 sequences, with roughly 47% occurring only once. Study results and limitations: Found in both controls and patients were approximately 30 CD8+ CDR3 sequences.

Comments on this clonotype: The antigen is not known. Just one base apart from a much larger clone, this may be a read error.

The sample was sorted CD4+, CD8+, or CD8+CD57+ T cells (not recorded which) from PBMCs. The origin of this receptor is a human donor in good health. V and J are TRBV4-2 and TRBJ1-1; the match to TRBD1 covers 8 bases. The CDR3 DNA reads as TGTGCCAGCAGCCAAGAGAACAGGGGGAGCACTGAAGCTTTCTTT. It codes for CASSQENRGSTEAFF.